A single sample is the source of the 30 T cell receptor beta chains below, sequenced in a study of T cell responses to AZD1222 COVID-19 vaccine. The data were produced by immunoSEQ multiplex PCR, yet TCRdb's version contains in-frame clones alone and is incomplete. The sample has under 85,000 clones, just over 90% seen once. This specimen consisted of peripheral blood, obtained 28 days after the second AZD1222 dose. The receptors were sampled from an adult who received the AZD1222 COVID-19 vaccine.

This chain uses TRBV2 with TRBJ1-6; no clear D gene. This CDR3 region has 14 residues. Per the germline V gene, CDR1 is SNHLY and CDR2 is FYNNEI. The V end was cut by 6 bases, the J end by 7 bases, with 13 bases between. CDR3 sequence: CASRLRGGNSPLHF. For the CDR3, the DNA is TGTGCCAGCAGACTCCGGGGAGGCAATTCACCCCTCCACTTT.

The rearrangement links TRBV6-5 to TRBJ2-1; D may be TRBD2 (6 bases). The CDR3 sequence is 13 residues long. Germline lookup yields CDR1 MNHEY and CDR2 SVGAGI. Trimming cost V 6 bases and J 6 bases, with 12 bases left between them. CDR3 DNA: TGTGCCAGCAGGCCTTCTAGCGTCAATGAGCAGTTCTTC. It encodes CASRPSSVNEQFF.

The chain recombines TRBV11-2 with TRBJ1-6; a weak D match, TRBD1 (6 bases). Germline loops: CDR1 SGHAT, CDR2 FQNNGV. Trimming took off 7 bases at V and 10 bases at J, with 17 bases between the two ends. The CDR3 totals 14 residues. Here the CDR3 reads CASTLGGFESPLHF. DNA for the CDR3: TGTGCCAGCACCCTAGGGGGTTTCGAATCACCCCTCCACTTT.

V and J are TRBV19 and TRBJ2-7; D possibly corresponds to TRBD1 (6 bases). The V gene's germline CDR1 is LNHDA and CDR2 SQIVND (reference sequence). Deletions cut 1 base from V and 7 bases from J, with 20 bases between. CDR3 size: 16 residues. Here the CDR3 reads CASSIGSLNRENEQYF. The CDR3 nucleotides read TGTGCCAGTAGTATAGGGTCCCTGAACAGGGAGAATGAGCAGTACTTC.

This clone showed up just once. The CDR3 is CASSFYENQPQHF. The CDR3 DNA reads as TGTGCCAGCAGCTTCTACGAAAACCAGCCCCAGCATTTT. The rearrangement links TRBV7-8 to TRBJ1-5; no definite D call. Per the germline V gene, CDR1 is SGHVS and CDR2 is FQNEAQ. Trimming took off 3 bases at V and 7 bases at J, with 10 bases between the two ends. The CDR3 contains 13 residues.

The rearrangement links TRBV7-8 to TRBJ1-5, with 7 bases that match TRBD1. The CDR3 has 15 amino acids. Unmatched junction bases numbered 5, after V lost 0 bases and J lost 6 bases. CDR1 and CDR2 (germline): SGHVS, FQNEAQ. The CDR3 DNA reads as TGTGCCAGCAGCTTAGCGCACAGGGGAGGTCAGCCCCAGCATTTT. Its translation is CASSLAHRGGQPQHF.

V gene TRBV7-9 combines with J gene TRBJ1-2, with D unresolved. V gave up 5 bases and J gave up 1 base, with 11 bases separating them. The CDR3 contains 14 residues. CDR1 is SEHNR and CDR2 is FQNEAQ in the germline V gene (reference sequence). The CDR3 DNA sequence: TGTGCCAGCAGCGGACGGGCCGGTAACTATGGCTACACCTTC. Amino acid sequence: CASSGRAGNYGYTF. Full variable domain (remainder filled in from reference TRBV7-9 and TRBJ1-2): DTGVSQNPRHKITKRGQNVTFRCDPISEHNRLYWYRQTLGQGPEFLTYFQNEAQLEKSRLLSDRFSAERPKGSFSTLEIQRTEQGDSAMYLCASSGRAGNYGYTFGSGTRLTVV.

The rearrangement joins TRBV15 to TRBJ1-3; no clear D gene. The V gene's germline CDR1 is LNHNV and CDR2 YYDKDF (reference sequence). This CDR3 spans 12 amino acids. V was shortened by 5 bases and J by 3 bases, with 5 bases between the two germline ends. Here the CDR3 DNA reads TGTGCCACCAGCCTCGTTGGAAACACCATATATTTT. It encodes CATSLVGNTIYF.

The DNA of the CDR3 is TGCAGTGCTAGTGGGACAAACGGAAACACCATATATTTT. This codes for CSASGTNGNTIYF. The chain has TRBV20-1 and TRBJ1-3; D is perhaps TRBD1 (6 bases). Germline CDR1 is DFQATT and CDR2 is SNEGSKA (reference sequence). Trimming pared 3 bases from V and 4 bases from J, leaving 10 bases between. There are 13 residues in the CDR3.

The chain joins TRBV10-3 to TRBJ2-1; the D gene is possibly TRBD2 (6 bases). The CDR3 is 12 amino acids. Per germline, CDR1 ENHRY and CDR2 SYGVKD. V lost 6 bases to trimming and J lost 7 bases, with 10 bases between them. For the CDR3, the DNA is TGTGCCATCAGGGGCGGAGGGAATGAGCAGTTCTTC. Translating it yields CAIRGGGNEQFF.

Only one count was recorded for this clone. The chain combines TRBV15 with TRBJ2-7; 7 nucleotides align to TRBD1. The germline V gene encodes CDR1 LNHNV and CDR2 YYDKDF (reference sequence). Trimming removed 4 bases from V and 4 bases from J; junction bases left unmatched: 10. The CDR3 contains 15 residues. The CDR3 protein is CATSTPRGGAYEQYF. The CDR3 DNA reads TGTGCCACCAGCACCCCGAGAGGGGGCGCATACGAGCAGTACTTC.

DNA of the CDR3: TGTGCCAGCAGCTTAGTAACCACCCTCTCCTACGAGCAGTACTTC. It codes for CASSLVTTLSYEQYF. This chain links TRBV11-2 with TRBJ2-7, with D unresolved. CDR3 length: 15 amino acids. V was shortened by 1 base and J by 0 bases, with 10 bases between the two germline ends. In germline, CDR1 is SGHAT, CDR2 FQNNGV.

As to this clone: Lacking the conserved final phenylalanine or tryptophan, this CDR3 likely reflects a read error. The DNA is omitted, as the CDR3 cannot be located on it reliably, and the CDR3 follows TCRdb's listing. This chain connects TRBV2 to TRBJ1-1; the D segment call TRBD1 is taken from the table without a DNA check. The CDR3 has 9 amino acids, counting both end residues. Germline V gene data show CDR1 as SNHLY and CDR2 as FYNNEI. The CDR3 sequence is CASREGQLR.

The rearrangement joins TRBV18 to TRBJ1-3; D uncertain. Trimming removed 1 base at V and 0 bases at J, with 10 bases between. The V gene's germline CDR1 is KGHSH and CDR2 LQKENI. The CDR3 runs 16 residues. CDR3 sequence reads: CASSPQEGTSGNTIYF. CDR3 DNA: TGTGCCAGCTCACCACAGGAGGGAACCTCTGGAAACACCATATATTTT.

This clone was detected a few times. V usage is TRBV6-2 or TRBV6-3 and J usage is TRBJ2-7; 7 positions match TRBD2. J lost 1 base, V lost 4 bases, and 4 bases had no gene match. The CDR3 runs 14 residues. The V gene's germline CDR1 is MNHEY and CDR2 SVGEGT. The DNA of the CDR3 is TGTGCCAGCAGTTCCCTAGCGGCTTCCTACGAGCAGTACTTC. Amino acids: CASSSLAASYEQYF.

The chain is built from TRBV5-1 and TRBJ2-2; 10 bases are shared with TRBD2. The V and J ends lost 9 bases and 1 base, in that order; junction bases with no gene match: 15. The CDR3 consists of 18 residues. CDR1 and CDR2 from the germline V gene are SGHRS and YFSETQ. CDR3 DNA: TGCGCCACCACCCGGGGCATTCTAGCGGGGGTGAACACCGGGGAGCTGTTTTTT. This gives the protein CATTRGILAGVNTGELFF.

The chain has TRBV30 and TRBJ1-1, with D uncertain. V lost 5 bases and J 0 bases, leaving 4 bases between the germline ends. The V gene's germline CDR1 is GTSNPN and CDR2 SVGIG (reference sequence). This CDR3 has 11 amino acids. CDR3 in DNA: TGTGCCTGGCCGGTGAACACTGAAGCTTTCTTT. Its protein is CAWPVNTEAFF. Based on the CDR3 plus reference TRBV30 and TRBJ1-1, the full variable domain is SQTIHQWPATLVQPVGSPLSLECTVEGTSNPNLYWYRQAAGRGLQLLFYSVGIGQISSEVPQNLSASRPQDRQFILSSKKLLLSDSGFYLCAWPVNTEAFFGQGTRLTVV.

In DNA form, the CDR3 reads TGCAGTGCTAGTGAATGGGGACAGGGGGCTTCGCAGTACTTC. Translated, it gives CSASEWGQGASQYF. The V and J genes are TRBV20-1 and TRBJ2-7; 12 bases align to TRBD1. V shed 3 bases, J shed 9 bases, and the junction held 9 bases outside the gene matches. This CDR3 region has 14 residues. Germline assignment: CDR1 DFQATT and CDR2 SNEGSKA (reference sequence).

This chain connects TRBV29-1 to TRBJ2-2; D is unresolved. Germline V gene data show CDR1 as SQVTM and CDR2 as ANQGSEA. The CDR3 length is 15 residues. V was pared by 5 bases and J by 1 base, with 14 bases between. CDR3: CSVPLGAQNTGELFF. The CDR3 DNA reads as TGCAGCGTTCCTTTAGGAGCGCAGAACACCGGGGAGCTGTTTTTT.

This chain uses TRBV27 with TRBJ1-5; 10 nucleotides match TRBD1. J gave up 5 bases and V 5 bases, and 3 bases lay outside the gene matches. Germline V gives CDR1 MNHEY, CDR2 SMNVEV (reference sequence). There are 14 residues in the CDR3. CDR3 sequence: CASSRTGGDQPQHF. DNA of the CDR3: TGTGCCAGCAGTCGGACAGGGGGAGATCAGCCCCAGCATTTT.

This chain connects TRBV19 to TRBJ2-7; D remains unclear. The CDR3 extends over 16 amino acids. The V end lost 10 bases, the J end lost 0 bases, and 22 bases lay between the germline ends. Germline lookup yields CDR1 LNHDA and CDR2 SQIVND (reference sequence). CDR3 nucleotides: TGTGCCACCTCCCTCTCAAGGGTAAAGAGCTCCTACGAGCAGTACTTC. It encodes CATSLSRVKSSYEQYF.

This clone was counted once. The gene calls are TRBV5-1 and TRBJ1-5, with no clear D. CDR3 size: 13 residues. The V gene's germline CDR1 is SGHRS and CDR2 YFSETQ. The V end lost 3 bases, the J end lost 5 bases, and 9 bases lay between the germline ends. The CDR3 nucleotides read TGCGCCAGCAGCTCCTCGGGTGATCAGCCCCAGCATTTT. It codes for CASSSSGDQPQHF.

The V and J genes are TRBV6-5 and TRBJ1-5; D is unclear. Germline V CDR1 and CDR2: MNHEY, SVGAGI. The CDR3 consists of 13 residues. V dropped 0 bases and J dropped 5 bases, with 5 bases sitting between them. This CDR3 is CASSYSRDQPQHF. CDR3 sequence (DNA): TGTGCCAGCAGTTACTCCAGAGATCAGCCCCAGCATTTT.

A note on this clone: At one boundary the junction diverges from the germline segment, which might be a read error. V and J are TRBV5-1 and TRBJ2-6, with TRBD2 matching over 8 bases. Germline lookup yields CDR1 SGHRS and CDR2 YFSETQ. CDR3 length: 14 amino acids. In DNA, the CDR3 is TGCGCCAGCAGCTTGGAGGCGGGGGGCAACGTCCTGACTTTC. It specifies CASSLEAGGNVLTF. The full variable domain, rest sourced from reference TRBV5-1 and TRBJ2-6, is KAGVTQTPRYLIKTRGQQVTLSCSPISGHRSVSWYQQTPGQGLQFLFEYFSETQRNKGNFPGRFSGRQFSNSRSEMNVSTLELGDSALYLCASSLEAGGNVLTFGAGSRLTVL.

The chain carries TRBV15 and TRBJ2-4; 8 bases match TRBD2. The CDR3 spans 15 residues. Losses at the gene ends were 5 bases for V and 3 bases for J; bases not matched to a gene: 6. Germline assignment: CDR1 LNHNV and CDR2 YYDKDF (reference sequence). The CDR3 reads CATSGTRFSKNIQYF. CDR3 coding DNA: TGTGCCACCAGCGGGACTAGATTCAGCAAAAACATTCAGTACTTC.

The V and J genes are TRBV18 and TRBJ1-2; no clear D. This CDR3 contains 13 residues. The germline V gene encodes CDR1 KGHSH and CDR2 LQKENI. Trimming left V 2 bases short and J 6 bases short, with 10 bases between. CDR3 bases: TGTGCCAGCTCACCAGTCACGGGAGATGGCTACACCTTC. Translated, it gives CASSPVTGDGYTF.

The chain links TRBV9 to TRBJ2-3; TRBD2 matches at 13 bases. Trimming removed 4 bases from V and 6 bases from J; junction bases left unmatched: 5. The CDR3 sequence is 15 residues long. CDR1 and CDR2 from the germline V gene are SGDLS and YYNGEE. CDR3 region: CASSLGLAGVDTQYF. CDR3 sequence (DNA): TGTGCCAGCAGCCTCGGACTAGCGGGAGTGGATACGCAGTATTTT.

This clone is a singleton in its sample. The V call is TRBV19, the J call TRBJ2-7; D ambiguous. Germline V gene sequence: CDR1 LNHDA, CDR2 SQIVND (reference sequence). V was trimmed by 0 bases and J by 5 bases, leaving 11 bases between them. The CDR3 loop spans 14 amino acids. The CDR3 nucleotides are TGTGCCAGTAGTATAGATCCCCGCAGTCACGAGCAGTACTTC. Its protein is CASSIDPRSHEQYF.

The chain links TRBV5-4 to TRBJ2-1, with 8 bases that match TRBD2. CDR1 is SGHNT and CDR2 is YYREEE in the germline V gene (reference sequence). Trimming took 0 bases from V and 5 from J; bases not matched to a gene: 4. The CDR3 has 15 amino acids. The DNA for the CDR3 is TGTGCCAGCAGCTTGGCCCGGGGGGGCAACAATGAGCAGTTCTTC. This translates into CASSLARGGNNEQFF.

The chain carries TRBV5-4 and TRBJ1-2; 8 bases agree with TRBD1. The CDR3 has 15 amino acids. The J segment lost 3 bases and the V segment lost 3 bases, leaving 7 bases of the junction unmatched. The germline gives CDR1 SGHNT, CDR2 YYREEE (reference sequence). The CDR3 region is CASSYPDRVDYGYTF. The CDR3 DNA follows: TGTGCCAGCAGCTACCCGGACAGGGTGGACTATGGCTACACCTTC.